What follows are 20 T cell receptor beta chains derived from one specimen sequenced in a study of blood T cell repertoires in COVID-19. The method was immunoSEQ multiplex PCR; TCRdb's version includes in-frame clones alone and lacks a portion of them. This table has roughly 70,000 clones, around 88% appearing once. Input material: peripheral blood. These receptors came from a woman older than 75 with acute or convalescent COVID-19.

The chain couples TRBV6-5 to TRBJ2-1, with TRBD2 matching 9 bases. V was pared by 7 bases and J by 12 bases, with 13 bases of the junction left unmatched. The CDR3 runs 14 residues. Germline V gives CDR1 MNHEY, CDR2 SVGAGI. CDR3 residues: CASTEQRGAPRQFF. The CDR3 nucleotides are TGTGCCAGCACCGAACAGCGGGGGGCCCCCCGGCAGTTCTTC.

V is TRBV18 and J is TRBJ1-1; D perhaps matches TRBD1 (6 bases). V lost 2 bases, J lost 7 bases, and 14 bases lay in between. The CDR3 loop spans 14 amino acids. CDR1 is KGHSH, CDR2 LQKENI, per germline. CDR3 residues: CASSPVREGGEAFF. The CDR3 DNA sequence: TGTGCCAGCTCACCAGTCAGGGAAGGGGGTGAAGCTTTCTTT.

The chain links TRBV3-1 (or the pseudogene TRBV3-2) to TRBJ2-3; 13 nucleotides align to TRBD2. J was trimmed by 10 bases and V by 1 base; bases with no gene match: 11. Germline V CDR1 and CDR2: LGHDT, YNNKEL (reference sequence). The length of the CDR3 is 17 residues. Here the CDR3 reads CASSQGTSGGPRLAQYF. The CDR3 DNA reads as TGTGCCAGCAGCCAAGGGACTAGCGGGGGCCCGCGATTGGCGCAGTATTTT.

The gene calls are TRBV5-1 and TRBJ2-2, with 14 bases aligning to TRBD2. Germline trimming cut 4 bases from V and 5 bases from J; bases unmatched to any gene: 4. CDR3 length: 16 residues. Per germline, CDR1 SGHRS and CDR2 YFSETQ. CDR3: CASSPGTSGRTGELFF. The CDR3 DNA reads TGCGCCAGCAGCCCCGGGACTAGCGGGAGAACCGGGGAGCTGTTTTTT.

This chain links TRBV5-1 with TRBJ2-2; no definite D call. Germline V gene data show CDR1 as SGHRS and CDR2 as YFSETQ. The CDR3 sequence is 13 residues long. The ends were cut back, 5 bases at V and 5 bases at J, with 10 bases in the middle. The chain's CDR3 is CASRIEVTGELFF. As DNA, the CDR3 is TGCGCCAGCAGGATAGAAGTGACCGGGGAGCTGTTTTTT.

The rearrangement links TRBV2 to TRBJ2-4; the D gene is possibly TRBD1 (5 bases). The CDR3 length is 15 residues. CDR1 and CDR2 (germline): SNHLY, FYNNEI. V lost 4 bases and J 5 bases, leaving 15 bases between the germline ends. The CDR3 DNA follows: TGTGCCAGCAGTGGGCGAGAGACAGCAGAAAACATTCAGTACTTC. Residues: CASSGRETAENIQYF.

This clone was detected only once. CDR3 loop: CASSQRPGDTQYF. In DNA, the CDR3 is TGTGCCAGCAGTCAACGTCCCGGTGATACGCAGTATTTT. V gene TRBV27 combines with J gene TRBJ2-3; D not resolved. The CDR3 totals 13 residues. Trimming removed 5 bases from V and 6 bases from J, with 12 bases in between. The V gene's germline CDR1 is MNHEY and CDR2 SMNVEV (reference sequence).

This chain links TRBV7-9 with TRBJ2-5, with 13 nucleotides matching TRBD2. The ends lost 4 bases at V and 5 bases at J; junction bases unmatched: 13. Per germline, CDR1 SEHNR and CDR2 FQNEAQ (reference sequence). The CDR3 length is 18 residues. In nucleotides, the CDR3 is TGTGCCAGCAGCTCCGCCGGGACTAGCGGGACACTGGGGGAGACCCAGTACTTC. Residues: CASSSAGTSGTLGETQYF.

The CDR3 is CAISESAEKLFF. As DNA, the CDR3 is TGTGCCATCAGTGAGTCTGCGGAAAAACTGTTTTTT. V is TRBV10-3 and J is TRBJ1-4; D call uncertain. This CDR3 is built from 12 residues. The germline V and J ends were trimmed by 0 bases and 8 bases, with 4 bases remaining between them. The germline V gene encodes CDR1 ENHRY and CDR2 SYGVKD.

The chain carries TRBV28 and TRBJ2-1; 7 bases are shared with TRBD1. CDR3 size: 15 residues. V dropped 6 bases and J dropped 4; count of bases not matched to a gene: 9. Germline V lookup: CDR1 MDHEN, CDR2 SYDVKM. The CDR3 DNA reads TGTGCCAGCAGGGACAGGACAAGGGTTTACAATGAGCAGTTCTTC. Amino acids: CASRDRTRVYNEQFF.

By frequency in the sample, this clone is medium-sized. The gene calls are TRBV27 and TRBJ1-2; 7 positions agree with TRBD1. Germline loops: CDR1 MNHEY, CDR2 SMNVEV (reference sequence). V lost 6 bases and J lost 4; bases outside the gene matches: 8. CDR3 size: 14 residues. CDR3 coding DNA: TGTGCCAGCAGCCCAATGGACAGGACCTATGGCTACACCTTC. This gives the protein CASSPMDRTYGYTF.

The chain joins TRBV29-1 to TRBJ1-2; TRBD1 agrees at 7 bases. This CDR3 spans 14 amino acids. Trimming removed 3 bases from V and 4 bases from J; junction bases left unmatched: 8. CDR1 and CDR2 (germline): SQVTM, ANQGSEA. CDR3 sequence (DNA): TGCAGCGTTGATGGGCAGGGGGTTTCCTATGGCTACACCTTC. This gives the protein CSVDGQGVSYGYTF.

The CDR3, as DNA: TGTGCCAGCAGCTCTAAGGGGGGGGCCAGCCTGAACACTGAAGCTTTCTTT. It encodes CASSSKGGASLNTEAFF. The chain recombines TRBV7-2 with TRBJ1-1; D is possibly TRBD1 (6 bases). This CDR3 spans 17 amino acids. CDR1 is SGHTA, CDR2 FQGNSA, per germline. The germline V and J ends were trimmed by 4 bases and 0 bases, with 18 bases remaining between them.

The rearrangement uses TRBV29-1 and TRBJ2-7; 7 positions agree with TRBD1. V gave up 7 bases and J gave up 2 bases; unmatched junction bases: 8. CDR1 is SQVTM, CDR2 ANQGSEA, per germline. There are 13 residues in the CDR3. CDR3 loop: CSALNRGTYEQYF. The DNA of the CDR3 is TGCAGCGCCCTTAACAGGGGAACCTACGAGCAGTACTTC.

A single count supports this clone. This chain links TRBV28 with TRBJ1-5; D uncertain. Trimming removed 9 bases from V and 7 bases from J, with 16 bases in between. Germline V gene data show CDR1 as MDHEN and CDR2 as SYDVKM. The CDR3 has 13 residues. CDR3 residues: CASTFKREQPQHF. The CDR3 region has the DNA TGTGCCAGTACCTTCAAGCGGGAACAGCCCCAGCATTTT. The full variable domain, with the rest looked up from reference TRBV28 and TRBJ1-5, is DVKVTQSSRYLVKRTGEKVFLECVQDMDHENMFWYRQDPGLGLRLIYFSYDVKMKEKGDIPEGYSVSREKKERFSLILESASTNQTSMYLCASTFKREQPQHFGDGTRLSIL.

This rearrangement joins TRBV7-6 to TRBJ2-5; 11 bases match TRBD2. The trim removed 5 bases at V and 5 bases at J, leaving 7 bases unmatched. Germline values: CDR1 SGHVS, CDR2 FNYEAQ. CDR3 length: 15 residues. CDR3 residues: CASSPGTSGGETQYF. CDR3 nucleotide sequence: TGTGCCAGCAGCCCCGGGACTAGCGGAGGGGAGACCCAGTACTTC.

V and J are TRBV6-2 or TRBV6-3 and TRBJ2-7, with 7 bases aligning to TRBD2. Germline CDR1 MNHEY, CDR2 SVGEGT. The CDR3 spans 15 residues. Trimming took 2 bases from V and 2 from J; bases not matched to a gene: 6. CDR3 sequence (DNA): TGTGCCAGCAGTTACGATGGGGGGGGACCCTACGAGCAGTACTTC. Its protein is CASSYDGGGPYEQYF.

V and J are TRBV28 and TRBJ1-2; the match to TRBD1 covers 9 bases. This CDR3 has 15 residues. V lost 7 bases to trimming and J lost 2 bases; unmatched junction nucleotides: 8. Germline V lookup: CDR1 MDHEN, CDR2 SYDVKM. The chain's CDR3 is CASNLLGQGNYGYTF. For the CDR3, the DNA is TGTGCCAGCAACCTCCTAGGACAGGGGAACTATGGCTACACCTTC.

Here the CDR3 DNA reads TGTGCCAGCAGTCCGGGGGACAGTGGCTATGGCTACACCTTC. The encoded protein is CASSPGDSGYGYTF. The rearrangement uses TRBV6-4 and TRBJ1-2, with 7 bases that match TRBD1. The V and J ends lost 5 bases and 4 bases, in that order; junction bases with no gene match: 7. Germline assignment: CDR1 MRHNA and CDR2 SNTAGT. CDR3 length: 14 residues.

The rearrangement uses TRBV5-6 and TRBJ2-1; weak D call: TRBD1 (6 bases). Germline V gene data show CDR1 as SGHDT and CDR2 as YYEEEE. V dropped 4 bases and J dropped 1 base, with 18 bases sitting between them. The CDR3 length is 17 residues. This chain's CDR3 is CASSEKGGLLSYNEQFF. The CDR3 DNA is TGTGCCAGCAGCGAAAAAGGGGGATTACTATCCTACAATGAGCAGTTCTTC. Variable domain in full (rest from reference TRBV5-6 and TRBJ2-1): DAGVTQSPTHLIKTRGQQVTLRCSPKSGHDTVSWYQQALGQGPQFIFQYYEEEERQRGNFPDRFSGHQFPNYSSELNVNALLLGDSALYLCASSEKGGLLSYNEQFFGPGTRLTVL.